Each of the 16 T cell receptor beta chains below was sequenced from the same sample in a study of shared clonotypes between healthy human individuals (dated by TCRdb to about 2020). CD8 naive samples were obtained by positive selection for CCR7 among CD45RO-negative cells, yielding a CD45RA+CCR7+ population from which TemRA cells were excluded. Library preparation was by the immunoSEQ multiplex PCR assay. TCRdb took this table from immuneACCESS and kept in-frame rearrangements with V and J called. Such tables lack part of the clones; where checked against another copy, unresolved V genes explain under half of the gap, and the rest is unexplained. The sample table holds about 2.2 million clones, of which over 85% were seen once. In total, the top ten clones hold around 1.7% of the sample. Material: naive CD8+ T cells from PBMCs. The cell subset or site label on this specimen signifies: CD45RA+CCR7+. The receptors stem from a man between 18 and 29 years old in good health. Some clones in this sample may be carry-over from other donors' samples.

This chain joins TRBV18 and TRBJ2-3; 10 nucleotides agree with TRBD2. With 6 bases clipped from V and 2 bases from J, the junction kept 8 bases outside the gene matches. The length of the CDR3 is 16 residues. The V gene's germline CDR1 is KGHSH and CDR2 LQKENI. CDR3 coding DNA: TGTGCCAGCTCGCATGAGAGCGGGAGGGCCACAGATACGCAGTATTTT. This gives the protein CASSHESGRATDTQYF.

The V call is TRBV7-8, the J call TRBJ1-5; D is unresolved. The length of the CDR3 is 14 residues. Per germline, CDR1 SGHVS and CDR2 FQNEAQ. With 3 bases removed from V and 4 bases from J, the gap between germline ends came to 10 bases. This CDR3 is CASSLGSRNQPQHF. The DNA for the CDR3 is TGTGCCAGCAGCTTGGGATCGAGGAATCAGCCCCAGCATTTT.

This clone has only a few counts. The genes are TRBV28 and TRBJ1-1, with D unclear. There are 13 residues in the CDR3. The germline CDR1 and CDR2 sequences are MDHEN and SYDVKM. V lost 4 bases and J lost 4, with 10 bases in between. The CDR3 coding sequence is TGTGCCAGCAGTTACGGGGAGAGCACTGAAGCTTTCTTT. Protein sequence: CASSYGESTEAFF.

V is TRBV9 and J is TRBJ1-2; D gene ambiguous. CDR1 and CDR2 (germline): SGDLS, YYNGEE. Trimming stripped 3 bases from V and 10 bases from J, with 7 bases between. The CDR3 totals 10 residues. In DNA form, the CDR3 reads TGTGCCAGCAGCGGGATCTACTACACCTTC. This codes for CASSGIYYTF.

This clone was found once. This chain joins TRBV28 and TRBJ1-6; D remains ambiguous. Deletions cut 3 bases from V and 6 bases from J, with 9 bases between. The germline gives CDR1 MDHEN, CDR2 SYDVKM. The CDR3 loop spans 14 amino acids. The CDR3 coding sequence is TGTGCCAGCAGTTTTAATTTGGGTAATTCACCCCTCCACTTT. Protein sequence: CASSFNLGNSPLHF.

V usage is TRBV11-2 and J usage is TRBJ1-2; weak D call: TRBD1 (6 bases). The CDR3 spans 12 residues. Trimming removed 5 bases at V and 4 bases at J, with 8 bases between. Germline V gene sequence: CDR1 SGHAT, CDR2 FQNNGV. The CDR3 protein is CASSGDIYGYTF. DNA for the CDR3: TGTGCCAGCAGCGGGGACATCTATGGCTACACCTTC.

This chain links TRBV10-1 with TRBJ1-1; D gene unclear. CDR1 is WNHNN, CDR2 SYGVQD, per germline (reference sequence). The CDR3 is made up of 15 amino acids. The ends were cut back, 4 bases at V and 0 bases at J, with 12 bases in the middle. Written as DNA, the CDR3 is TGCGCCAGCAGTGCCACTTACCCCATGAACACTGAAGCTTTCTTT. This codes for CASSATYPMNTEAFF.

This rearrangement joins TRBV27 to TRBJ2-1, with D perhaps TRBD2 (6 bases). In germline, CDR1 is MNHEY, CDR2 SMNVEV (reference sequence). This CDR3 comprises 14 residues. CDR3: CHAGFNRFTNEQFF. The CDR3 region has the DNA TGTCACGCGGGGTTTAACCGCTTTACAAATGAGCAGTTCTTC.

This chain joins TRBV11-3 and TRBJ2-3; 7 bases are shared with TRBD2. The CDR3 sequence is 16 residues long. Per germline, CDR1 SGHNT and CDR2 YENEEA. The J segment lost 1 base and the V segment lost 5 bases, leaving 9 bases of the junction unmatched. CDR3 protein: CASSPTGLAGTDTQYF. The CDR3 DNA sequence: TGTGCCAGCAGCCCTACAGGTCTAGCGGGCACAGATACGCAGTATTTT.

The V gene is TRBV6-5, the J gene TRBJ2-7; 7 positions agree with TRBD2. The CDR3 extends over 15 amino acids. Germline V CDR1 and CDR2: MNHEY, SVGAGI. V shed 2 bases and J 4 bases; nucleotides not matched to a gene: 8. DNA of the CDR3: TGTGCCAGCAGTTACAGGGCGGGAGTAATGTACGAGCAGTACTTC. This codes for CASSYRAGVMYEQYF.

This clone was recorded once. J is TRBJ2-7 and V is TRBV11-2; no clear D. The germline gives CDR1 SGHAT, CDR2 FQNNGV. The V end lost 0 bases, the J end lost 4 bases, and 7 bases lay between the germline ends. The CDR3 runs 13 residues. This chain's CDR3 is CASSLDAGYEQYF. CDR3 sequence (DNA): TGTGCCAGCAGCTTAGACGCCGGGTACGAGCAGTACTTC.

The J gene is TRBJ1-5, the V gene TRBV5-5, with 8 bases matching TRBD1. The V gene end was trimmed by 2 bases and the J gene end by 6 bases; junction bases not matched to a gene: 7. CDR3 length equals 15 residues. CDR1 and CDR2 (germline): SGHKS, YYEKEE (reference sequence). Here the CDR3 DNA reads TGTGCCAGCAGCTTTGCCCAGGGGGCGTTTCAGCCCCAGCATTTT. It codes for CASSFAQGAFQPQHF.

V gene TRBV7-8 combines with J gene TRBJ2-3, with a tentative D call TRBD2 (6 bases). The CDR3 has 14 residues. Germline V gene lookup returns CDR1 SGHVS and CDR2 FQNEAQ. With 4 bases removed from V and 6 bases from J, the gap between germline ends came to 14 bases. The CDR3 DNA reads TGTGCCAGCAGCTACCCAGGACTATTGGATACGCAGTATTTT. Protein product: CASSYPGLLDTQYF.

V is TRBV28 and J is TRBJ2-2; no firm D call. V was pared by 7 bases and J by 8 bases, with 17 bases between. This CDR3 has 14 amino acids. Germline assignment: CDR1 MDHEN and CDR2 SYDVKM. The chain's CDR3 is CASTPGGMGGELFF. In DNA form, the CDR3 reads TGTGCCAGCACCCCGGGTGGCATGGGGGGGGAGCTGTTTTTT. The entire variable domain, with the rest obtained from reference TRBV28 and TRBJ2-2, is as follows: DVKVTQSSRYLVKRTGEKVFLECVQDMDHENMFWYRQDPGLGLRLIYFSYDVKMKEKGDIPEGYSVSREKKERFSLILESASTNQTSMYLCASTPGGMGGELFFGEGSRLTVL.

V usage is TRBV11-2 and J usage is TRBJ2-7; D is unclear. CDR3 length: 15 residues. Looked up from germline, CDR1 is SGHAT and CDR2 is FQNNGV. Deletions cut 1 base from V and 2 bases from J, with 12 bases between. CDR3 residues: CASSLALAATYEQYF. The CDR3 coding sequence is TGTGCCAGCAGCTTAGCCCTGGCGGCAACCTACGAGCAGTACTTC.

The chain has TRBV27 and TRBJ2-7; 11 nucleotides match TRBD2. CDR3 length: 15 amino acids. V was clipped by 5 bases and J by 6 bases; unmatched bases: 9. The V gene's germline CDR1 is MNHEY and CDR2 SMNVEV (reference sequence). The CDR3 nucleotides are TGTGCCAGCAGTCCGACTAGCGGGAATGTCGGCGAGCAGTACTTC. Amino acid sequence: CASSPTSGNVGEQYF.